The rows below give T cell receptor beta chains drawn from one sample of a study of vaccination effects on CD4 cells after COVID-19. The repertoire was sequenced with immunoSEQ multiplex PCR; TCRdb's copy has only in-frame clones and lacks some. The profile covers fewer than 40,000 clones, with more than 60% appearing a single time and 20% to 25% taken by the ten largest. No antigen has been assigned to these receptors. This material consisted of CD4+ T cells from PBMCs cultured with SARS-CoV-2 spike peptides, taken before COVID-19 vaccination. These receptors were obtained from a human donor who received a COVID-19 vaccine. CDR3s include the opening cysteine and the closing phenylalanine or tryptophan. The D gene is left open where the match is weak. A row's size may be missing; if present it is once, few, many or a size class.

J gene: TRBJ1-1
D gene: NA
clone size: NA
V gene: TRBV6-4
CDR3 protein: CASRLDRYTEAFF
CDR3 DNA: TGTGCCAGCAGGCTGGACAGATACACTGAAGCTTTCTTT

J gene: TRBJ1-1
D gene: NA
clone size: NA
V gene: TRBV5-6
CDR3 protein: CASTLGEGKAFF
CDR3 DNA: TGTGCCAGCACCTTGGGGGAGGGGAAAGCTTTCTTT

J gene: TRBJ2-2
D gene: TRBD1
clone size: few
V gene: TRBV5-1
CDR3 protein: CASSLGQGKGELFF
CDR3 DNA: TGCGCCAGCAGCTTAGGACAGGGGAAAGGGGAGCTGTTTTTT

J gene: TRBJ1-1
D gene: NA
clone size: few
V gene: TRBV6-6
CDR3 protein: CASSSRKNTEAFF
CDR3 DNA: TGTGCCAGCAGTTCTCGGAAGAACACTGAAGCTTTCTTT

J gene: TRBJ1-3
D gene: NA
clone size: NA
V gene: TRBV15
CDR3 protein: CATSRDRDGNTIYF
CDR3 DNA: TGTGCCACCAGCAGAGACAGGGATGGAAACACCATATATTTT

J gene: TRBJ2-5
D gene: NA
clone size: NA
V gene: TRBV5-4
CDR3 protein: CASSLPGRQETQYF
CDR3 DNA: TGTGCCAGCAGCTTACCGGGTCGCCAAGAGACCCAGTACTTC

J gene: TRBJ2-3
D gene: NA
clone size: NA
V gene: TRBV29-1
CDR3 protein: CSGAAGTTDTQYF
CDR3 DNA: TGCAGCGGGGCGGCGGGAACCACAGATACGCAGTATTTT

J gene: TRBJ2-1
D gene: TRBD2
clone size: NA
V gene: TRBV7-6
CDR3 protein: CASSLRGTGGRYNEQFF
CDR3 DNA: TGTGCCAGCAGCTTACGGGGCACGGGGGGGCGTTACAATGAGCAGTTCTTC

J gene: TRBJ1-2
D gene: NA
clone size: NA
V gene: TRBV28
CDR3 protein: CASSLWGRGPTSLYGYTF
CDR3 DNA: TGTGCCAGCAGTTTATGGGGACGTGGCCCCACTTCCCTCTATGGCTACACCTTC

J gene: TRBJ2-7
D gene: NA
clone size: once
V gene: TRBV7-9
CDR3 protein: CASSLRMTGEQYF
CDR3 DNA: TGTGCCAGCAGCTTACGGATGACTGGGGAGCAGTACTTC

J gene: TRBJ1-1
D gene: NA
clone size: NA
V gene: TRBV3-1/TRBV3-2
CDR3 protein: CASQYAGARTEAFF
CDR3 DNA: TGTGCCAGCCAATATGCAGGGGCGAGGACTGAAGCTTTCTTT

J gene: TRBJ2-3
D gene: TRBD2
clone size: few
V gene: TRBV5-1
CDR3 protein: CASSSKRGGRATDTQYF
CDR3 DNA: TGCGCCAGCAGCTCTAAAAGGGGCGGGAGGGCCACAGATACGCAGTATTTT

J gene: TRBJ1-6
D gene: NA
clone size: NA
V gene: TRBV15
CDR3 protein: CATSRDKNSYNSPLHF
CDR3 DNA: TGTGCCACCAGCAGAGATAAGAACAGCTATAATTCACCCCTCCACTTT

J gene: TRBJ2-3
D gene: TRBD1
clone size: NA
V gene: TRBV11-3
CDR3 protein: CASSLAGGADTQYF
CDR3 DNA: TGTGCCAGCAGCTTGGCAGGGGGCGCAGATACGCAGTATTTT

J gene: TRBJ1-4
D gene: NA
clone size: NA
V gene: TRBV7-9
CDR3 protein: CASSSKRGGSEKLFF
CDR3 DNA: TGTGCCAGCAGCTCTAAACGAGGGGGGAGTGAAAAACTGTTTTTT

J gene: TRBJ2-2
D gene: NA
clone size: NA
V gene: TRBV6-4
CDR3 protein: CASSEVGTGELFF
CDR3 DNA: TGTGCCAGCAGTGAAGTCGGCACCGGGGAGCTGTTTTTT

J gene: TRBJ2-2
D gene: NA
clone size: few
V gene: TRBV10-3
CDR3 protein: CAISGQNTGELFF
CDR3 DNA: TGTGCCATCAGCGGACAGAACACCGGGGAGCTGTTTTTT

J gene: TRBJ2-7
D gene: TRBD2
clone size: NA
V gene: TRBV4-1
CDR3 protein: CASSQPGLAESYEQYF
CDR3 DNA: TGCGCCAGCAGCCAACCGGGACTAGCGGAATCCTACGAGCAGTACTTC

J gene: TRBJ1-4
D gene: NA
clone size: NA
V gene: TRBV5-1
CDR3 protein: CASSLTGRINEKLFF
CDR3 DNA: TGCGCCAGCAGCTTGACGGGACGGATCAATGAAAAACTGTTTTTT

J gene: TRBJ1-2
D gene: TRBD1
clone size: few
V gene: TRBV20-1
CDR3 protein: CSASGTRQGGSYGYTF
CDR3 DNA: TGCAGTGCTAGTGGAACCCGACAGGGGGGCTCCTATGGCTACACCTTC

J gene: TRBJ2-1
D gene: NA
clone size: NA
V gene: TRBV6-5
CDR3 protein: CASSLRYDEQFF
CDR3 DNA: TGTGCCAGCAGTCTTCGATACGATGAGCAGTTCTTC

J gene: TRBJ2-1
D gene: TRBD2
clone size: NA
V gene: TRBV4-2
CDR3 protein: CASSQELAGGYGNEQFF
CDR3 DNA: TGTGCCAGCAGCCAAGAACTAGCGGGGGGCTATGGTAATGAGCAGTTCTTC